This is a list of T cell receptor beta chains from one sample in a study of blood T cell repertoires in COVID-19. Assay: immunoSEQ multiplex PCR; the TCRdb copy retains only in-frame clones and omits some. The table shows 250,000 to 350,000 clones, with roughly 90% occurring only once. The material sequenced was peripheral blood. The receptor set was obtained from an older woman with COVID-19, enrolled during active disease. Each CDR3 is given with its conserved first and last residue. D genes are given only for firm matches. Part of the rows lack a size; the others show once, few, many or a class for expanded clones.

cdr3_aa cdr3_nt j_call d_call v_call clone_size
CASNSISGYNEQFF TGCGCCAGCAACTCAATTTCCGGGTACAATGAGCAGTTCTTC TRBJ2-1 NA TRBV5-1 NA
CASSLGETGGSGELFF TGTGCCAGCAGCTTAGGAGAGACAGGGGGCAGCGGGGAGCTGTTTTTT TRBJ2-2 TRBD1 TRBV7-9 NA
CASKRGESTDTQYF TGTGCCAGCAAGCGGGGGGAAAGCACAGATACGCAGTATTTT TRBJ2-3 TRBD2 TRBV27 NA
CASSEWSGDGYTF TGTGCCAGCAGTGAATGGTCAGGGGATGGCTACACCTTC TRBJ1-2 NA TRBV2 NA
CATSDREGGTEAFF TGTGCCACCAGTGATAGAGAGGGTGGCACTGAAGCTTTCTTT TRBJ1-1 NA TRBV24-1 few
CASRGQGRDTGELFF TGTGCCAGTAGGGGACAGGGACGGGACACCGGGGAGCTGTTTTTT TRBJ2-2 TRBD1 TRBV19 few
CASSLSSGIGEAFF TGTGCCAGCAGCTTAAGCTCCGGGATCGGAGAAGCTTTCTTT TRBJ1-1 NA TRBV7-9 NA
CASSRDIYGYTF TGTGCCAGCAGCCGGGACATCTATGGCTACACCTTC TRBJ1-2 NA TRBV5-5 NA
CASSLAGVGTEAFF TGTGCCAGCAGCTTGGCGGGGGTTGGGACTGAAGCTTTCTTT TRBJ1-1 NA TRBV5-4 NA
CASSVASSGGYYEQYF TGTGCCAGCAGCGTAGCATCTAGCGGGGGGTACTACGAGCAGTACTTC TRBJ2-7 TRBD2 TRBV9 NA
CASSHGQGNSPLHF TGTGCCAGCAGCCACGGACAGGGTAATTCACCCCTCCACTTT TRBJ1-6 TRBD1 TRBV3-1/TRBV3-2 NA
CASSYPLAGGSNEQFF TGTGCCAGCAGTTATCCTCTAGCGGGGGGTTCCAATGAGCAGTTCTTC TRBJ2-1 TRBD2 TRBV6-2/TRBV6-3 once
CASSKTGLGDTEAFF TGTGCCAGCAGCAAGACAGGGCTTGGGGACACTGAAGCTTTCTTT TRBJ1-1 TRBD1 TRBV6-5 NA
CASSMRTGDSNQPQHF TGTGCCAGCAGCATGAGGACAGGGGATAGCAATCAGCCCCAGCATTTT TRBJ1-5 NA TRBV21-1 NA
CATSWDRGEQYF TGTGCCACCTCTTGGGACAGAGGCGAGCAGTACTTC TRBJ2-7 TRBD1 TRBV19 NA
CASSLVDGDPGGEQYF TGTGCCAGCAGCTTAGTTGACGGGGATCCTGGAGGGGAGCAGTACTTC TRBJ2-7 NA TRBV7-8 NA
CASSPGLASTGELFF TGTGCCAGCTCACCAGGACTAGCGTCCACCGGGGAGCTGTTTTTT TRBJ2-2 TRBD2 TRBV18 NA
CASSLGTPAGAFF TGTGCCAGCAGCTTAGGGACCCCCGCGGGAGCTTTCTTT TRBJ1-1 NA TRBV7-8 NA
CASSLGWAPGDTDTQYF TGTGCCAGCAGCTTGGGGTGGGCCCCCGGGGACACAGATACGCAGTATTTT TRBJ2-3 NA TRBV5-4 once
CASSLGGAAGNTIYF TGTGCCAGCAGCTTGGGTGGGGCCGCTGGAAACACCATATATTTT TRBJ1-3 NA TRBV5-6 NA
CASSLPGLEISDTQYF TGTGCCAGCAGCTTGCCGGGACTAGAGATTTCAGATACGCAGTATTTT TRBJ2-3 TRBD2 TRBV5-8 NA
CASSFVGTGGTEAFF TGTGCCAGCAGCTTTGTGGGGACAGGGGGCACTGAAGCTTTCTTT TRBJ1-1 NA TRBV12-1 NA
CASSLGGGRNQPQHF TGTGCCAGCAGCTTAGGTGGGGGCCGAAATCAGCCCCAGCATTTT TRBJ1-5 NA TRBV7-2 NA
CASSLVRQEFTDTQYF TGTGCCAGCAGCTTAGTCAGACAGGAGTTCACAGATACGCAGTATTTT TRBJ2-3 NA TRBV11-2 NA
CASTRTASYEQYF TGTGCCAGCACCAGGACAGCCTCCTACGAGCAGTACTTC TRBJ2-7 NA TRBV2 NA
CASSVETGSSYEQYF TGTGCCAGCAGTGTTGAAACAGGGTCTTCCTACGAGCAGTACTTC TRBJ2-7 NA TRBV2 NA
CASSLDRDNSPLHF TGTGCCAGCAGCCTCGACAGGGACAATTCACCCCTCCACTTT TRBJ1-6 TRBD1 TRBV5-4 NA
CASSWTSGATDTQYF TGTGCCAGCAGTTGGACTAGCGGGGCCACAGATACGCAGTATTTT TRBJ2-3 TRBD2 TRBV27 NA
CASQTGQGANEQFF TGTGCCAGCCAGACGGGACAGGGAGCGAATGAGCAGTTCTTC TRBJ2-1 TRBD1 TRBV6-4 NA
CASSRDRGNEQFF TGTGCCAGTAGTAGGGACAGGGGGAATGAGCAGTTCTTC TRBJ2-1 TRBD1 TRBV19 NA
CASRPLGTHYEQYF TGTGCCAGCAGGCCCCTAGGGACACACTACGAGCAGTACTTC TRBJ2-7 NA TRBV6-5 NA
CAWSSQGQQPQHF TGTGCCTGGAGTTCGCAGGGACAACAGCCCCAGCATTTT TRBJ1-5 NA TRBV30 NA
CASSLDIWETQYF TGCGCCAGCAGCCTGGACATCTGGGAGACCCAGTACTTC TRBJ2-5 NA TRBV4-1 NA
CASSSTGGDYEQYF TGCGCCAGCAGCTCGACAGGGGGTGACTACGAGCAGTACTTC TRBJ2-7 TRBD1 TRBV5-1 once
CASSPGTGSGANVLTF TGCGCCAGCAGCCCAGGGACAGGGTCTGGGGCCAACGTCCTGACTTTC TRBJ2-6 TRBD1 TRBV5-1 NA
CASSFDRQETQYF TGTGCCAGCAGTTTTGATAGACAAGAGACCCAGTACTTC TRBJ2-5 NA TRBV7-2 NA
CARSQGQSRETQYF TGTGCCAGAAGCCAGGGACAGTCGAGGGAGACCCAGTACTTC TRBJ2-5 TRBD1 TRBV5-3 NA
CATSDSRQGITEAFF TGTGCCACCAGTGATTCCCGACAGGGGATCACTGAAGCTTTCTTT TRBJ1-1 TRBD1 TRBV24-1 once
CASSVVSGNEQFF TGTGCCAGCAGCGTAGTTAGCGGCAATGAGCAGTTCTTC TRBJ2-1 NA TRBV9 NA
CASSGVGGLSSYEQYF TGTGCCAGCAGTGGTGTCGGGGGTCTTAGCTCCTACGAGCAGTACTTC TRBJ2-7 NA TRBV27 NA
CASSLRTSTDTQYF TGCGCCAGCAGCCTCAGGACTAGCACAGATACGCAGTATTTT TRBJ2-3 NA TRBV4-3 NA